This record covers a single TCR beta chain. This receptor's antigen is unknown. No qualities accompany the bases; no much larger clone lies one base away. Genomic DNA was extracted from sorted cells for sequencing of the TCRbeta CDR3 region. TCRbeta CDR3 regions were sequenced using the immunoSEQ Assay. The table comes from immuneACCESS by way of TCRdb, which keeps in-frame sequences with V and J called. Part of the clones is missing from these tables; in studies checked, under half for an unresolved V gene and the rest for unknown reasons. This sample has 75,000 to 80,000 clones in its table, and around 83% of those were observed once. The ten most abundant clones make up around 0.76% of the sample. Patients with autoimmune disease history or receiving systemic immunosuppression were excluded from the trial. Peripheral blood for TCR sequencing was collected from all dose cohorts at baseline, on cycle 4 day 1, and on cycle 7 day 1. Samples were obtained from an open-label, multicenter, first-in-human phase I dose-escalation trial of ivuxolimab. The trial enrolled adults with locally advanced or metastatic head and neck squamous cell, hepatocellular, melanoma or renal cell carcinoma. Before TCR sequencing, CD4+ T cells and CD8+ T cells from peripheral blood were sorted into separate populations.

The source of the sample is a study of OX40 agonist ivuxolimab in advanced cancers. Study-level background: Ivuxolimab was a fully human IgG2 agonistic monoclonal antibody targeting the costimulatory receptor OX40 (CD134). The purpose of peripheral TCRbeta sequencing was to test whether ivuxolimab changed TCR sequence diversity and led to clonal T-cell expansion. Intravenous ivuxolimab was administered to patients every 2 weeks at six dose levels: 0.01, 0.1, 0.3, 1.5, 3 and 10 mg/kg. The dose-escalation cohort was about 86% male with a mean age of about 60 years, ranging from about 20 to 85. Among the approximately 54 dose-escalation patients, 19 had hepatocellular carcinoma, approximately 15 melanoma, 9 renal cell carcinoma and 9 head and neck cancer. Partial responses were achieved by three dose-escalation patients, of whom one had hepatocellular carcinoma and two had cutaneous melanoma. The paper covers the monotherapy dose-escalation part of the phase I ivuxolimab trial, which included N of about 50 patients. Patients were allowed to have had prior anti-PD-1, anti-PD-L1 or anti-CTLA-4 therapy, and roughly 40% of the dose-escalation patients had been treated with checkpoint inhibitors.

CDR1 and CDR2 are read off the germline V gene (reference sequence) as MNHEY and SMNVEV. Trimming removed 6 bases from V and 5 bases from J, leaving 16 bases between the germline ends. Counted from cysteine to phenylalanine, this CDR3 has 14 amino acids. Left in the record is the CDR3 DNA by itself, 42 bases read in frame from the first base. The paper as a whole reports these results and caveats: Low levels of normalized T-cell clonal expansion were also seen in some patients who did not respond. At doses from 0.1 to 3.0 mg/kg, clonal expansion was seen in both CD4+ and CD8+ blood T cells between baseline and week 6. In partial responders in the 0.1-3.0 mg/kg groups, normalized peripheral clonal expansion was found to be among the lowest, especially among CD8+ T cells. Which antigens the clonally expanded peripheral T cells were specific for was not determined. After ivuxolimab, more expanded clones were found on average in CD8+ T cells than in CD4+ T cells.

This receptor chain uses TRBV27 and TRBJ2-5; the D gene is perhaps TRBD1, from 6 matching bases. This sample comprised CD4+ or CD8+ T cells sorted from blood, obtained in a trial of the OX40 agonist ivuxolimab. This clonotype was sampled from an adult with an advanced solid tumor such as melanoma, head and neck, liver or kidney cancer. CDR3 sequence: CASSSTGLGETQYF. The nucleotides read TGTGCCAGCAGCTCTACAGGGTTAGGGGAGACCCAGTACTTC.